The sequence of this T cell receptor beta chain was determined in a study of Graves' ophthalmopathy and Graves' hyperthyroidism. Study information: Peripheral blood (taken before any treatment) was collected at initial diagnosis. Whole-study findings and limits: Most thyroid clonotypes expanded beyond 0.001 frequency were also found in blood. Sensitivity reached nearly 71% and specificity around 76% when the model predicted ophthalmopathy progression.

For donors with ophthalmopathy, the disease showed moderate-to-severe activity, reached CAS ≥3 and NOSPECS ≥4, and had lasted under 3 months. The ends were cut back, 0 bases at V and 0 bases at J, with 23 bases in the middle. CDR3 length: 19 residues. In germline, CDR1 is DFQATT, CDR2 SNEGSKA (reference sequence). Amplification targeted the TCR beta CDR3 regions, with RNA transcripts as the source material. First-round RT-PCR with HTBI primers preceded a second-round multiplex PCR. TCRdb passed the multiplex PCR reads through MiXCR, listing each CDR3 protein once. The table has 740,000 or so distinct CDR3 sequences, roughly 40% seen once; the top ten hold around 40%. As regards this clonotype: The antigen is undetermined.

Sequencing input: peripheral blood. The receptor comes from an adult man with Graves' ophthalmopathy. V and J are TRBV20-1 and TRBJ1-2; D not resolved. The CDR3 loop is CSARDSKLPFQWTNYGYTF. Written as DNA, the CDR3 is TGCAGTGCTAGAGATTCCAAGCTACCATTCCAGTGGACTAACTATGGCTACACCTTC.